A selection of T cell receptor beta chains follows, all from one sample in a study of identical twins. TCRdb ran MiXCR on the 5' RACE reads and lists one entry per CDR3 protein. Of some 900,000 distinct CDR3 sequences in the sample, about 12% are singletons; the top ten hold roughly 1.5%. A further study also used this sample, focusing on yellow fever vaccine responses in identical twins.

Sequenced sample: PBMCs. The receptors here all came from a woman between 18 and 30 years old in good health. Each CDR3 is given with its conserved first and last residue. The order of the fields is V gene, clone size, J gene, D gene, CDR3 protein, CDR3 DNA. A D gene is named only where the DNA matches it firmly. The listing skips clone size in some rows; elsewhere it reads once, few, many or a size class.

TRBV28	.	TRBJ2-1	TRBD2	CASSFVWMASGDHLQFF	TGTGCCAGCAGTTTTGTCTGGATGGCTAGCGGGGACCATTTGCAGTTCTTC
TRBV28	few	TRBJ2-5	.	CASSGTPRVLGETQYF	TGTGCCAGCAGTGGAACGCCCAGGGTGTTGGGGGAGACCCAGTACTTC
TRBV6-1	many	TRBJ2-3	TRBD1	CASRAGGGVRTQYF	TGTGCCAGCAGGGCAGGGGGCGGGGTTCGTACGCAGTATTTT
TRBV2	few	TRBJ2-4	TRBD2	CASSEAGAGTRTIQYF	TGTGCCAGCAGTGAAGCCGGTGCAGGGACTAGAACCATTCAGTACTTC
TRBV2	.	TRBJ2-2	.	CASGPTRAGELFF	TGTGCCAGCGGCCCCACTAGGGCCGGGGAGCTGTTTTTT
TRBV20-1	.	TRBJ1-5	.	CSALGVPILNQPQHF	TGCAGTGCCTTGGGAGTCCCCATCCTCAATCAGCCCCAGCATTTT
TRBV29-1	.	TRBJ2-2	.	CSVETRRVTGELFF	TGCAGCGTTGAAACTAGGCGAGTCACCGGGGAGCTGTTTTTT
TRBV15	.	TRBJ2-3	.	CATSTEDSSDTQYF	TGTGCCACCAGCACCGAGGACAGTTCGGATACGCAGTATTTT
TRBV5-5	.	TRBJ2-5	.	CASSSGDKYDQETQYF	TGTGCCAGCAGCTCGGGGGACAAATATGACCAAGAGACCCAGTACTTC
TRBV10-3	.	TRBJ2-2	TRBD1	CATRKTGSNTGELFF	TGTGCCACCCGTAAGACAGGGTCGAACACCGGGGAGCTGTTTTTT
TRBV28	.	TRBJ2-6	TRBD1	CASSSRGQGAVGANVLTF	TGTGCCAGCAGTTCCCGAGGACAGGGGGCCGTTGGGGCCAACGTCCTGACTTTC
TRBV25-1	few	TRBJ2-2	TRBD2	CASRGGTGHTGELFF	TGTGCCAGCAGGGGAGGGACCGGACACACCGGGGAGCTGTTTTTT
TRBV5-1	few	TRBJ2-5	.	CASSFRRVREETQYF	TGCGCCAGCAGCTTCCGAAGGGTGCGGGAAGAGACCCAGTACTTC
TRBV6-5	.	TRBJ2-1	.	CASSYGSETYNEQFF	TGTGCCAGCAGTTACGGTTCAGAGACCTACAATGAGCAGTTCTTC
TRBV7-9	.	TRBJ2-3	.	CASSSETGATDTQYF	TGTGCCAGCAGCTCAGAGACTGGGGCCACAGATACGCAGTATTTT
TRBV18	many	TRBJ2-1	.	CATNGGAYNEQFF	TGTGCCACCAATGGGGGTGCTTACAATGAGCAGTTCTTC
TRBV29-1	many	TRBJ1-5	.	CSVQVDSNQPQHF	TGCAGCGTCCAGGTTGATAGCAATCAGCCCCAGCATTTT
TRBV7-6	.	TRBJ2-1	.	CASKVPGIGEQFF	TGTGCCAGCAAGGTCCCTGGGATCGGTGAGCAGTTCTTC
TRBV10-3	few	TRBJ1-6	.	CAISEARGNSPLHF	TGTGCCATCAGTGAGGCCCGGGGAAATTCACCCCTCCACTTT
TRBV29-1	.	TRBJ2-7	TRBD2	CSVEISGKGHYEQYF	TGCAGCGTTGAGATCAGCGGGAAAGGGCACTACGAGCAGTACTTC
TRBV20-1	few	TRBJ2-1	.	CSARRGGPLRGNEQFF	TGCAGTGCTCGACGCGGGGGCCCATTACGGGGCAATGAGCAGTTCTTC
TRBV5-1	many	TRBJ1-1	.	CASSLIPTGMNTEAFF	TGCGCCAGCAGCTTGATCCCAACAGGGATGAACACTGAAGCTTTCTTT
TRBV7-8	few	TRBJ2-3	TRBD1	CASSLGQGTNTDTQYF	TGTGCCAGCAGCTTGGGACAGGGGACGAACACAGATACGCAGTATTTT
TRBV7-2	few	TRBJ1-1	TRBD1	CASSLTGGEGTEAFF	TGTGCCAGCAGCTTGACAGGGGGCGAGGGCACTGAAGCTTTCTTT
TRBV12-3/TRBV12-4	many	TRBJ2-2	.	CASSLGPETGGELFF	TGTGCCAGCAGTTTAGGTCCGGAGACGGGCGGGGAGCTGTTTTTT
TRBV29-1	few	TRBJ2-1	TRBD2	CPGGRSSYNEQFF	TGCCCGGGCGGGAGGAGCTCCTACAATGAGCAGTTCTTC
TRBV14	.	TRBJ2-1	.	CASSQVVRRGEQFF	TGTGCCAGCAGCCAAGTAGTTCGGCGGGGTGAGCAGTTCTTC
TRBV25-1	.	TRBJ1-2	.	CASRGGGSSFYGYTF	TGTGCCAGCAGAGGAGGGGGGTCTTCCTTCTATGGCTACACCTTC
TRBV27	few	TRBJ2-7	.	CASSSTWDNYEQYF	TGTGCCAGCAGTTCCACCTGGGACAACTACGAGCAGTACTTC
TRBV4-1	few	TRBJ2-2	.	CASSQEGSGDTGELFF	TGCGCCAGCAGCCAAGAAGGTAGCGGAGACACCGGGGAGCTGTTTTTT